One and the same sample provided the 21 T cell receptor beta chains below, sequenced in a study of T cells in Graves' hyperthyroidism and ophthalmopathy. Amplification yielded TCR beta CDR3 regions, with RNA transcripts as the source. Researchers ran a first-round RT-PCR on the TCR CDR3 using the HTBI primer set. MiXCR, applied by TCRdb to the multiplex PCR reads, yields one record per CDR3 protein. This sample carries 800,000 or so distinct CDR3 sequences, about 38% of them seen once, and the ten largest clones take around 9.3%. Input material: blood. All receptors come from a man between 18 and 35 years old with Graves' hyperthyroidism.

This clonotype was seen repeatedly, ten times or more. V is TRBV19 and J is TRBJ1-1, with D unresolved. Trimming shortened V by 0 bases and J by 6 bases, and 14 bases separated the two germline ends. There are 15 residues in the CDR3. The germline V gene has CDR1 LNHDA and CDR2 SQIVND (reference sequence). The CDR3 region is CASSIDGHPFAEAFF. The CDR3 DNA sequence: TGTGCCAGTAGTATAGATGGCCACCCCTTCGCTGAAGCTTTCTTT.

At least ten counts were recorded for this clonotype. V gene TRBV5-1 combines with J gene TRBJ1-3; D gene uncertain. Germline V gene lookup returns CDR1 SGHRS and CDR2 YFSETQ. The germline V and J ends were trimmed by 0 bases and 0 bases, with 7 bases remaining between them. The CDR3 extends over 15 amino acids. CDR3 nucleotide sequence: TGCGCCAGCAGCTTGGAGAATAGCTCTGGAAACACCATATATTTT. Translating gives CASSLENSSGNTIYF. The variable domain in full, completed from reference TRBV5-1 and TRBJ1-3, reads KAGVTQTPRYLIKTRGQQVTLSCSPISGHRSVSWYQQTPGQGLQFLFEYFSETQRNKGNFPGRFSGRQFSNSRSEMNVSTLELGDSALYLCASSLENSSGNTIYFGEGSWLTVV.

J is TRBJ1-4 and V is TRBV4-1, with a weak D call TRBD1 (6 bases). Germline values: CDR1 MGHRA, CDR2 YSYEKL. This CDR3 region has 12 residues. V lost 6 bases and J 7 bases, leaving 9 bases between the germline ends. The CDR3 here is CASRTGSEKLFF. The CDR3 DNA sequence: TGCGCCAGCAGAACAGGGAGTGAAAAACTGTTTTTT.

This rearrangement joins TRBV4-2 to TRBJ1-3; D call uncertain. V was pared by 0 bases and J by 0 bases, with 12 bases between. The CDR3 totals 17 residues. In germline, CDR1 is LGHNA, CDR2 YNFKEQ. As DNA, the CDR3 is TGTGCCAGCAGCCAAGATCTGGCAGGCAACTCTGGAAACACCATATATTTT. Its protein is CASSQDLAGNSGNTIYF.

This clonotype was counted many times. The rearrangement joins TRBV2 to TRBJ2-2; D perhaps matches TRBD1 (6 bases). The ends were cut back, 8 bases at V and 3 bases at J, with 10 bases in the middle. Per the germline V gene, CDR1 is SNHLY and CDR2 is FYNNEI. There are 13 residues in the CDR3. CDR3 region: CASVQGHTGELFF. As DNA, the CDR3 is TGTGCCAGCGTGCAGGGGCACACCGGGGAGCTGTTTTTT.

DNA of the CDR3: TGTGCCACCCTAGACCGGGACAGGAACTACGAGCAGTACTTC. Amino acid sequence: CATLDRDRNYEQYF. The chain has TRBV15 and TRBJ2-7, with TRBD1 matching over 8 bases. The J segment lost 3 bases and the V segment lost 8 bases, leaving 9 bases of the junction unmatched. The CDR3 is made up of 14 amino acids. Germline CDR1 is LNHNV and CDR2 is YYDKDF (reference sequence).

To note about this clonotype: An end of the junction differs from the germline gene, which may be a read error. The chain carries TRBV9 and TRBJ2-6, with D perhaps matching TRBD1 (5 bases). CDR1 and CDR2 (germline): SGDLS, YYNGEE. The CDR3 has 14 amino acids. CDR3 in amino acids: CASSFRGGANVPTF. Here the CDR3 DNA reads TGTGCCAGCAGCTTTCGAGGTGGGGCCAACGTCCCGACTTTC.

This clonotype was seen many times. A junction end diverges from the germline sequence, so it may reflect a read error. This chain joins TRBV5-1 and TRBJ2-7; D could derive from TRBD1 or TRBD2 (6 bases each). CDR1 is SGHRS, CDR2 YFSETQ, per germline. The CDR3 loop spans 14 amino acids. In DNA, the CDR3 is TGTGCCAGCAGTTTAGCCGGGGGCGTGTACGAGCAGTACTTC. Translation: CASSLAGGVYEQYF.

This sequence joins TRBV10-3 and TRBJ2-7; D is uncertain. Germline values: CDR1 ENHRY, CDR2 SYGVKD. The CDR3 contains 14 residues. With 10 bases removed from V and 0 bases from J, the gap between germline ends came to 16 bases. The CDR3 coding sequence is TGTGCCAGCACTTACTCCCCCTCCTCCTACGAGCAGTACTTC. Residues: CASTYSPSSYEQYF.

The rearrangement joins TRBV15 to TRBJ2-5; the D is unclear. Looked up from germline, CDR1 is LNHNV and CDR2 is YYDKDF (reference sequence). The CDR3 contains 13 residues. V was shortened by 7 bases and J by 2 bases, with 11 bases between the two germline ends. As DNA, the CDR3 is TGTGCCACCACCCAGACGGGTCAAGAGACCCAGTACTTC. Amino acids: CATTQTGQETQYF.

This clonotype was recorded a few times. This rearrangement joins TRBV29-1 to TRBJ2-5; D remains unclear. The V and J ends lost 4 bases and 5 bases respectively, with 5 bases between them. Germline CDR1 reads SQVTM; CDR2 reads ANQGSEA. There are 10 residues in the CDR3. CDR3 DNA: TGCAGCGTTGGGTGGGAGACCCAGTACTTC. It is translated as CSVGWETQYF.

The sample holds a few counts of this clonotype. CDR3 region: CASSVDRGGQPQHF. The DNA of the CDR3 is TGTGCCAGCAGTGTCGACAGGGGTGGTCAGCCCCAGCATTTT. The chain couples TRBV12-3 or TRBV12-4 to TRBJ1-5, with 8 bases identical to TRBD1. With V trimmed by 5 bases and J by 6 bases, 6 bases remained unmatched. The CDR3 spans 14 residues.

This clonotype was seen many times. This chain links TRBV7-2 with TRBJ1-1; 7 nucleotides agree with TRBD1. Germline V gene data show CDR1 as SGHTA and CDR2 as FQGNSA. This CDR3 has 12 residues. The V gene end was trimmed by 6 bases and the J gene end by 10 bases; junction bases not matched to a gene: 8. The CDR3 DNA reads as TGTGCCAGCAGTTTCCAGGGGGTCGGAGCTTTCTTT. Translated, it gives CASSFQGVGAFF.

The rearrangement joins TRBV6-1 to TRBJ2-7; D perhaps matches TRBD1 (6 bases). V was clipped by 5 bases and J by 3 bases, with 14 bases between them. This CDR3 contains 14 residues. Germline V CDR1 and CDR2: MNHNS, SASEGT. The DNA of the CDR3 is TGTGCCAGCAGTCCAGGGGACCCTTTCTACGAGCAGTACTTC. Translation: CASSPGDPFYEQYF.

This clonotype was detected once. V and J are TRBV7-9 and TRBJ1-3, with D unresolved. Germline CDR1 and CDR2: SEHNR and FQNEAQ (reference sequence). CDR3 length: 13 amino acids. The V end was cut by 6 bases, the J end by 10 bases, with 16 bases between. CDR3 region: CASSLPRARTIYF. CDR3 bases: TGTGCCAGCAGTTTACCGCGAGCTAGGACCATATATTTT.

The chain has TRBV2 and TRBJ2-3, with D maybe TRBD1 (5 bases). CDR1 is SNHLY, CDR2 FYNNEI, per germline. CDR3 length: 14 residues. Trimming shortened V by 6 bases and J by 3 bases, and 13 bases separated the two germline ends. CDR3 DNA: TGTGCCAGCAGCCGTAACCACAGGACAGATACGCAGTATTTT. It translates to CASSRNHRTDTQYF.

This clonotype appeared many times. The chain combines TRBV20-1 with TRBJ1-2; D not certain. Trimming stripped 6 bases from V and 5 bases from J, with 13 bases between. CDR1 and CDR2 from the germline V gene are DFQATT and SNEGSKA (reference sequence). The CDR3 is 12 amino acids. CDR3 region: CSAPHRTYGYTF. In DNA form, the CDR3 reads TGCAGTGCCCCTCATAGGACTTATGGCTACACCTTC.

J is TRBJ1-2 and V is TRBV20-1; possibly TRBD1 for D (5 bases). Germline V lookup: CDR1 DFQATT, CDR2 SNEGSKA (reference sequence). This CDR3 contains 14 residues. V lost 1 base, J lost 3 bases, and 12 bases lay in between. In DNA form, the CDR3 reads TGCAGTGCTAGAGGCAGGGAAGTTTACTATGGCTACACCTTC. It codes for CSARGREVYYGYTF.

This clonotype appeared many times. The chain links TRBV20-1 to TRBJ1-1; 11 bases match TRBD1. V shed 3 bases and J 5 bases; nucleotides not matched to a gene: 2. Per the germline V gene, CDR1 is DFQATT and CDR2 is SNEGSKA (reference sequence). This CDR3 contains 13 residues. This CDR3 is CSARDRGQTEAFF. CDR3 bases: TGCAGTGCTAGGGACAGGGGGCAGACTGAAGCTTTCTTT.

As to this clonotype: An end of the junction differs from the germline gene, which may be a read error. The chain recombines TRBV25-1 with TRBJ1-5; tentatively, D is TRBD1 (6 bases). CDR3 length: 11 amino acids. Germline CDR1 reads MGHDK; CDR2 reads SYGVNS. The CDR3 DNA follows: TGTGCCAGCAGTGCTACCGGGACATACCCTTTT. Its protein is CASSATGTYPF.

This clonotype has a handful of counts. The chain couples TRBV12-3 or TRBV12-4 to TRBJ2-7; 8 bases match TRBD1. The CDR3 runs 14 residues. Losses at the gene ends were 6 bases for V and 2 bases for J; bases not matched to a gene: 6. The CDR3 sequence: CASRTDRGTYEQYF. The CDR3 DNA is TGTGCCAGCAGGACCGACAGGGGAACCTACGAGCAGTACTTC.